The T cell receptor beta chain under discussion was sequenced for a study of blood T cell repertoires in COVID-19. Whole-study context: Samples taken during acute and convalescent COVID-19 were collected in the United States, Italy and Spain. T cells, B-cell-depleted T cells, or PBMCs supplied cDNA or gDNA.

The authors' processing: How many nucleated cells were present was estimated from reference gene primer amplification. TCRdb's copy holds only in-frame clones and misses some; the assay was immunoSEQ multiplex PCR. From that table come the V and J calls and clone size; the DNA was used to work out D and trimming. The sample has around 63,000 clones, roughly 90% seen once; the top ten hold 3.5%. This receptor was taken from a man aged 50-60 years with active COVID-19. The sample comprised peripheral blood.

CDR3 loop: CASSFNLGDQETQYF. CDR3 DNA: TGTGCCAGCAGCTTCAACCTCGGAGACCAAGAGACCCAGTACTTC. This chain joins TRBV7-2 and TRBJ2-5; D is ambiguous. Per germline, CDR1 SGHTA and CDR2 FQGNSA. V was trimmed by 3 bases and J by 0 bases, leaving 11 bases between them. This CDR3 is built from 15 residues.